The 30 T cell receptor beta chains below all came from one sample that was sequenced in a study of T cells after yellow fever vaccination. Using its own MiXCR run on the 5' RACE reads, TCRdb lists one record per CDR3 protein. The data hold some 390,000 distinct CDR3 sequences, with 18% observed a single time. The material sequenced was PBMCs, taken before the yellow fever booster vaccination. These receptors were taken from a man aged 18 to 30 who received the YFV17D yellow fever vaccine.

The table lists this clonotype with a few counts. The J gene is TRBJ1-2, the V gene TRBV10-2; D remains ambiguous. V was pared by 5 bases and J by 4 bases, with 14 bases between. The V gene's germline CDR1 is WSHSY and CDR2 SAAADI. The CDR3 sequence is 14 residues long. The CDR3 DNA reads TGCGCCAGCAGTCCGGGTCGGGTCGGCTATGGCTACACCTTC. Protein: CASSPGRVGYGYTF.

The chain combines TRBV15 with TRBJ1-2; D is unclear. The germline gives CDR1 LNHNV, CDR2 YYDKDF (reference sequence). The CDR3 covers 11 residues. Trimming took off 1 base at V and 8 bases at J, with 5 bases between the two ends. CDR3 protein: CATSRGPGYTF. DNA of the CDR3: TGTGCCACCAGCAGAGGGCCGGGCTACACCTTC.

A few counts support this clonotype. The V call is TRBV27, the J call TRBJ1-1; 9 bases match TRBD1. Germline CDR1 MNHEY, CDR2 SMNVEV (reference sequence). V shed 5 bases, J shed 5 bases, and the junction held 6 bases outside the gene matches. This CDR3 has 14 amino acids. CDR3 in amino acids: CASSPRQGVTEAFF. The CDR3 DNA is TGTGCCAGCAGTCCCCGACAGGGGGTTACTGAAGCTTTCTTT.

In its sample, this clonotype was seen a few times. The CDR3 spells CSARSRKSSYNSPLHF. Written as DNA, the CDR3 is TGCAGTGCTAGGAGCCGGAAAAGCTCCTATAATTCACCCCTCCACTTT. This rearrangement joins TRBV20-1 to TRBJ1-6; no reliable D call. The V and J ends lost 3 bases and 0 bases respectively, with 12 bases between them. CDR3 length: 16 amino acids. Germline V CDR1 and CDR2: DFQATT, SNEGSKA (reference sequence).

This clonotype was detected only once. The V call is TRBV5-1, the J call TRBJ1-1, with a tentative D call TRBD1 (6 bases). Trimming cost V 4 bases and J 4 bases, with 14 bases left between them. This CDR3 is built from 14 residues. Per the germline V gene, CDR1 is SGHRS and CDR2 is YFSETQ. The CDR3 loop is CASSRYRVSTEAFF. In nucleotides, the CDR3 is TGCGCCAGCAGCCGTTACAGGGTGAGCACTGAAGCTTTCTTT. Looking up the rest from reference TRBV5-1 and TRBJ1-1 gives the full variable domain: KAGVTQTPRYLIKTRGQQVTLSCSPISGHRSVSWYQQTPGQGLQFLFEYFSETQRNKGNFPGRFSGRQFSNSRSEMNVSTLELGDSALYLCASSRYRVSTEAFFGQGTRLTVV.

This clonotype was seen a few times. The rearrangement joins TRBV4-1 to TRBJ2-1, with D tentatively TRBD1 or TRBD2 (5 bases each). The CDR3 is made up of 17 amino acids. Trimming stripped 1 base from V and 15 bases from J, with 28 bases between. Germline V CDR1 and CDR2: MGHRA, YSYEKL. The CDR3 DNA reads as TGCGCCAGCAGCCAAGGTGGGTCGGGGCATGCGGTGGAGCGGCTGTTCTTC. Translated: CASSQGGSGHAVERLFF.

The V and J genes are TRBV20-1 and TRBJ2-7; the match to TRBD1 covers 9 bases. From germline, CDR1 is DFQATT and CDR2 SNEGSKA (reference sequence). The CDR3 is 15 residues long. Losses at the gene ends were 1 base for V and 4 bases for J; bases not matched to a gene: 8. The CDR3: CSARGGTGNQYEQYV. The CDR3 DNA sequence: TGCAGTGCTAGAGGGGGGACAGGGAATCAATACGAGCAGTACGTC.

This clonotype turned up a few times. This chain links TRBV4-1 with TRBJ2-5, with D uncertain. This CDR3 is built from 15 residues. In germline, CDR1 is MGHRA, CDR2 YSYEKL. Trimming pared 1 base from V and 5 bases from J, leaving 14 bases between. The CDR3 loop reads CASSQVFGLGETQYF. The CDR3 DNA reads as TGCGCCAGCAGCCAAGTATTCGGGCTAGGGGAGACCCAGTACTTC.

There are a few counts of this clonotype. The chain uses TRBV6-5 and TRBJ2-2; 14 nucleotides line up with TRBD2. This CDR3 is built from 16 residues. Germline CDR1 MNHEY, CDR2 SVGAGI. Trimming removed 2 bases from V and 8 bases from J; junction bases left unmatched: 4. The CDR3 DNA sequence: TGTGCCAGCAGTTACCGACTAGCGGGGGGGCCTGGGGAGCTGTTTTTT. Amino acid sequence: CASSYRLAGGPGELFF.

This clonotype was counted a few times. The rearrangement joins TRBV5-1 to TRBJ2-1; a weak D match, TRBD1 (5 bases). The CDR3 length is 17 residues. With 7 bases removed from V and 0 bases from J, the gap between germline ends came to 20 bases. Looked up from germline, CDR1 is SGHRS and CDR2 is YFSETQ. In nucleotides, the CDR3 is TGCGCCAGCTCGCGAAACAGGCCCCTTAGCTCCTACAATGAGCAGTTCTTC. Its protein product is CASSRNRPLSSYNEQFF.

Only a few counts were recorded for this clonotype. The rearrangement joins TRBV29-1 to TRBJ1-1; no reliable D call. Trimming stripped 1 base from V and 1 base from J, with 4 bases between. The CDR3 spans 12 residues. Germline V gives CDR1 SQVTM, CDR2 ANQGSEA. CDR3 in DNA: TGCAGCGTTGAAGCCGCGAACACTGAAGCTTTCTTT. Amino acids: CSVEAANTEAFF.

The chain employs TRBV20-1 and TRBJ1-1, with D possibly matching TRBD1 (5 bases). The V and J ends lost 4 bases and 1 base respectively, with 13 bases between them. Germline values: CDR1 DFQATT, CDR2 SNEGSKA (reference sequence). The CDR3 is made up of 14 amino acids. Here the CDR3 reads CSATQEGWNTEAFF. The DNA of the CDR3 is TGCAGTGCTACGCAGGAGGGGTGGAACACTGAAGCTTTCTTT.

The chain recombines TRBV20-1 with TRBJ2-7; 11 bases line up with TRBD2. V shed 3 bases and J 7 bases; nucleotides not matched to a gene: 2. From germline, CDR1 is DFQATT and CDR2 SNEGSKA (reference sequence). This CDR3 is 12 amino acids long. Here the CDR3 reads CSARTSGDEQYV. CDR3 nucleotide sequence: TGCAGTGCTAGGACTAGCGGGGATGAGCAGTACGTC.

The V and J genes are TRBV7-2 and TRBJ1-1; tentatively, D is TRBD1 (6 bases). The CDR3 loop spans 14 amino acids. CDR1 is SGHTA, CDR2 FQGNSA, per germline. Trimming took off 5 bases at V and 4 bases at J, with 14 bases between the two ends. The DNA of the CDR3 is TGTGCCAGCAGCCCACTACAGGGTTTCACTGAAGCTTTCTTT. Its protein is CASSPLQGFTEAFF.

Only a few counts were recorded for this clonotype. The genes are TRBV10-3 and TRBJ1-2, with D hard to call. V was shortened by 0 bases and J by 4 bases, with 3 bases between the two germline ends. Germline values: CDR1 ENHRY, CDR2 SYGVKD. The CDR3 totals 12 residues. CDR3 loop: CAISESTYGYTF. Here the CDR3 DNA reads TGTGCCATCAGTGAGTCGACCTATGGCTACACCTTC.

This rearrangement joins TRBV5-1 to TRBJ1-5; D may be TRBD1 (5 bases). The CDR3 loop spans 15 amino acids. CDR1 is SGHRS, CDR2 YFSETQ, per germline. The germline V and J ends were trimmed by 4 bases and 5 bases, with 16 bases remaining between them. The chain's CDR3 is CASSRDPSEDQPQHF. In nucleotides, the CDR3 is TGCGCCAGCAGCCGGGACCCTTCAGAGGATCAGCCCCAGCATTTT.

This clonotype was observed a handful of times. The rearrangement uses TRBV5-6 and TRBJ2-7, with D maybe TRBD1 (6 bases). The germline CDR1 and CDR2 sequences are SGHDT and YYEEEE. The V end lost 2 bases, the J end lost 1 base, and 10 bases lay between the germline ends. The CDR3 spans 14 residues. The chain's CDR3 is CASSFLDRSYEQYF. The CDR3 DNA is TGTGCCAGCAGCTTCCTAGACAGGTCCTACGAGCAGTACTTC.

The rearrangement links TRBV7-9 to TRBJ1-5; TRBD1 is a possible D gene (5 bases). Deletions cut 4 bases from V and 4 bases from J, with 8 bases between. CDR3 length: 13 residues. Germline V lookup: CDR1 SEHNR, CDR2 FQNEAQ (reference sequence). In DNA form, the CDR3 reads TGTGCCAGCAGCTCTAACAGGAATCAGCCCCAGCATTTT. Encoded protein: CASSSNRNQPQHF.

This clonotype was observed a few times. The CDR3 is CASSPGSGGAPDTQYF. The CDR3 nucleotides are TGTGCCAGCAGCCCCGGGAGCGGGGGGGCCCCAGATACGCAGTATTTT. The chain employs TRBV7-9 and TRBJ2-3; 10 bases fit TRBD2. The length of the CDR3 is 16 residues. V shed 5 bases and J 4 bases; nucleotides not matched to a gene: 9. Germline lookup yields CDR1 SEHNR and CDR2 FQNEAQ (reference sequence).

For the CDR3, the DNA is TGCGCCAGCAGCCCACGAGGGGCTAGCGGGGGGTCAATCTATGAGCAGTTCTTC. It codes for CASSPRGASGGSIYEQFF. This chain connects TRBV5-1 to TRBJ2-1, with 11 bases fitting TRBD2. Germline trimming cut 4 bases from V and 8 bases from J; bases unmatched to any gene: 17. Per germline, CDR1 SGHRS and CDR2 YFSETQ. The CDR3 sequence is 18 residues long.

CDR3 in amino acids: CSARNWDSGNTIYF. The CDR3 bases are TGCAGTGCGCGTAACTGGGACTCTGGAAACACCATATATTTT. The V gene is TRBV20-1, the J gene TRBJ1-3; D is uncertain. Trimming stripped 6 bases from V and 0 bases from J, with 12 bases between. This CDR3 region has 14 residues. From germline, CDR1 is DFQATT and CDR2 SNEGSKA (reference sequence).

The chain links TRBV10-3 to TRBJ2-5; D is ambiguous. Trimming pared 2 bases from V and 2 bases from J, leaving 9 bases between. Looked up from germline, CDR1 is ENHRY and CDR2 is SYGVKD. This CDR3 is 14 amino acids long. The CDR3 loop is CAISENQRQETQYF. The CDR3 DNA follows: TGTGCCATCAGTGAGAACCAGAGACAAGAGACCCAGTACTTC.

The chain links TRBV9 to TRBJ1-2; 7 bases are a match to TRBD1. The CDR3 length is 16 residues. V dropped 3 bases and J dropped 4; count of bases not matched to a gene: 12. Germline CDR1 is SGDLS and CDR2 is YYNGEE. The CDR3 bases are TGTGCCAGCAGCGCGACAAGACAGGGAGCCGTCTATGGCTACACCTTC. Protein: CASSATRQGAVYGYTF.

This clonotype was counted between two and nine times. V usage is TRBV3-1 and J usage is TRBJ2-1; 7 nucleotides agree with TRBD1. CDR3 length: 15 residues. CDR1 is LGHDT, CDR2 YNNKEL, per germline (reference sequence). Trimming at V came to 4 bases and at J to 3 bases, leaving 6 bases not matched to a gene. The CDR3: CASSLGTEHYNEQFF. DNA for the CDR3: TGTGCCAGCAGCCTTGGGACAGAACACTACAATGAGCAGTTCTTC.

This clonotype was seen once. The chain links TRBV28 to TRBJ2-5; the D is unclear. Trimming took 6 bases from V and 4 from J, leaving 9 bases between them. The germline CDR1 and CDR2 sequences are MDHEN and SYDVKM. This CDR3 has 12 residues. CDR3 in DNA: TGTGCCAGCAGATCAGAGCGAGAGACCCAGTACTTC. This encodes CASRSERETQYF.

The V call is TRBV11-2, the J call TRBJ2-3, with D possibly matching TRBD1 (5 bases). V dropped 1 base and J dropped 0 bases, with 17 bases sitting between them. Per the germline V gene, CDR1 is SGHAT and CDR2 is FQNNGV. This CDR3 has 18 residues. CDR3 in amino acids: CASSLVQGMGLSTDTQYF. CDR3 sequence (DNA): TGTGCCAGCAGCTTAGTCCAGGGAATGGGCCTAAGCACAGATACGCAGTATTTT.

There are a few counts of this clonotype. Here the CDR3 reads CASSGDRDYGGNEQFF. The CDR3 DNA reads as TGTGCCAGCAGCGGGGACAGGGATTACGGCGGGAATGAGCAGTTCTTC. The V call is TRBV11-2, the J call TRBJ2-1; 9 positions agree with TRBD1. The V segment lost 5 bases and the J segment 7 bases; nucleotides outside the gene matches: 12. The CDR3 runs to 16 residues. Germline V gene lookup returns CDR1 SGHAT and CDR2 FQNNGV.

Many counts were recorded for this clonotype. This chain links TRBV29-1 with TRBJ1-5; 7 nucleotides align to TRBD1. This CDR3 has 12 amino acids. From germline, CDR1 is SQVTM and CDR2 ANQGSEA. Trimming at V came to 7 bases and at J to 2 bases, leaving 2 bases not matched to a gene. The CDR3 DNA reads as TGCAGCGCCGGGACAGGCAATCAGCCCCAGCATTTT. It codes for CSAGTGNQPQHF.

The rearrangement joins TRBV27 to TRBJ2-1, with D unresolved. The length of the CDR3 is 14 residues. Germline V lookup: CDR1 MNHEY, CDR2 SMNVEV (reference sequence). Trimming removed 7 bases from V and 0 bases from J, with 10 bases in between. CDR3 loop: CASNGLSSYNEQFF. The CDR3 coding sequence is TGTGCCAGCAACGGGTTGAGCTCCTACAATGAGCAGTTCTTC.

In DNA form, the CDR3 reads TGTGCCAGCAGCACCGGGACGGGGGAGCAGTACGTC. Translated, it gives CASSTGTGEQYV. The V call is TRBV28, the J call TRBJ2-7; D is possibly TRBD1 or TRBD2 (5 bases each). V lost 6 bases and J 7 bases, leaving 13 bases between the germline ends. From germline, CDR1 is MDHEN and CDR2 SYDVKM. This CDR3 spans 12 amino acids.